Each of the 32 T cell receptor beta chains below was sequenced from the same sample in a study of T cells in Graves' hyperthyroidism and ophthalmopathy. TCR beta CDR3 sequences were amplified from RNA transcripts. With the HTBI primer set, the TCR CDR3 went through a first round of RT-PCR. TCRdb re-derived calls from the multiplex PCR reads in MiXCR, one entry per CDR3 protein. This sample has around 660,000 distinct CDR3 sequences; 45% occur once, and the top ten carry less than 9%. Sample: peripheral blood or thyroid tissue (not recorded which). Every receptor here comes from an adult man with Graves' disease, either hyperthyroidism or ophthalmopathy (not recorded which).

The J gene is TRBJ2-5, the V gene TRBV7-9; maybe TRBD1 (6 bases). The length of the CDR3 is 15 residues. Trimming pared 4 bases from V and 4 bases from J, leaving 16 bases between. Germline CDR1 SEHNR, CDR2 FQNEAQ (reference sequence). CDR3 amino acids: CASSSRQEKRETQYF. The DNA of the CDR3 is TGTGCCAGCAGCTCCAGACAGGAGAAGAGAGAGACCCAGTACTTC.

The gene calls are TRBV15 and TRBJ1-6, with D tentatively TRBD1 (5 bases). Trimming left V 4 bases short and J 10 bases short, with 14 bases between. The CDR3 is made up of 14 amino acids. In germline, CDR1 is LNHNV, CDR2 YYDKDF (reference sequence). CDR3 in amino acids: CATSIPKGESPLHF. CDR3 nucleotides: TGTGCCACCAGCATCCCCAAAGGGGAGTCACCCCTCCACTTT.

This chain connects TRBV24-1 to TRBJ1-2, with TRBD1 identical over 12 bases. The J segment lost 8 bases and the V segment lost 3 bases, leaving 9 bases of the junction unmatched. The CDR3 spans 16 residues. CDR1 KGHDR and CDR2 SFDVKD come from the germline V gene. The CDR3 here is CATSDPIGTGGAGYTF. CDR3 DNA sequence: TGTGCCACCAGTGATCCCATAGGGACAGGGGGCGCAGGCTACACCTTC.

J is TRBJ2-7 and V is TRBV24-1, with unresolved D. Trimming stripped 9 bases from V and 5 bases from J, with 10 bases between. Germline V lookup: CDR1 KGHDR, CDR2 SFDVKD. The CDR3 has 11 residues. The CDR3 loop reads CATSNPNEQYF. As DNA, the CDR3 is TGTGCCACCTCGAATCCTAACGAGCAGTACTTC.

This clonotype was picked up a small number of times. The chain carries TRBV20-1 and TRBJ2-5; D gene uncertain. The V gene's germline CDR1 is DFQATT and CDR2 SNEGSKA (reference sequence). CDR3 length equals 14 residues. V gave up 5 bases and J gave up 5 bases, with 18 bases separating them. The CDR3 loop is CSAAIVELHETQYF. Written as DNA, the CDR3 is TGCAGTGCTGCCATAGTGGAACTCCATGAGACCCAGTACTTC.

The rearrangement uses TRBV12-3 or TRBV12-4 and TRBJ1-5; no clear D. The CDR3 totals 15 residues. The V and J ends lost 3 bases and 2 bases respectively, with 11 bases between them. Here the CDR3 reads CASSFIGWGNQPQHF. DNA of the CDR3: TGTGCCAGCAGTTTCATAGGGTGGGGCAATCAGCCCCAGCATTTT.

CDR3 nucleotides: TGTGCCACCAGTGCCGACCTTCAGGCCCCAAGCCCGCCAGATACGCAGTATTTT. As protein: CATSADLQAPSPPDTQYF. This sequence joins TRBV24-1 and TRBJ2-3; D gene uncertain. Germline V gene sequence: CDR1 KGHDR, CDR2 SFDVKD. The CDR3 contains 18 residues. Trimming pared 5 bases from V and 4 bases from J, leaving 24 bases between.

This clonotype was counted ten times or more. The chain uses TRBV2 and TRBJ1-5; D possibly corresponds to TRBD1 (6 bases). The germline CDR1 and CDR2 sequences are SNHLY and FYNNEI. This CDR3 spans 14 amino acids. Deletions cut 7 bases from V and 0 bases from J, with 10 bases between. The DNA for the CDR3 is TGTGCCAGCACGTCACAGGGTAGCAATCAGCCCCAGCATTTT. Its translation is CASTSQGSNQPQHF.

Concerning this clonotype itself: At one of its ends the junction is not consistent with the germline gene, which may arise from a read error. Written as DNA, the CDR3 is TGCGCCAGCAGTCAAGGACTGGCTAATGAAAAACTGTTTTTT. Protein sequence: CASSQGLANEKLFF. The chain uses TRBV7-3 and TRBJ1-4; D is uncertain. The CDR3 runs 14 residues. Per the germline V gene, CDR1 is SGHTA and CDR2 is FQGTGA.

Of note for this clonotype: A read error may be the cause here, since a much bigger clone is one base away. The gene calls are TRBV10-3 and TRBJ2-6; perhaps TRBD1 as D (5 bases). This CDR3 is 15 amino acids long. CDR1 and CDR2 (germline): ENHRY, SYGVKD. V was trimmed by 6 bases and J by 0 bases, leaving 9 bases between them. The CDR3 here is CAISTGCSGANVLTF. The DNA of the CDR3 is TGTGCCATCAGCACAGGTTGCTCTGGGGCCAACGTCCTGACTTTC.

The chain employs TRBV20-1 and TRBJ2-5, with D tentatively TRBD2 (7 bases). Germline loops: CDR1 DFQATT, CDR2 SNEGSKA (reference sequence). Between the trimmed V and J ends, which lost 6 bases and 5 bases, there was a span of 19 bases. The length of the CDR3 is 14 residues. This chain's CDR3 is CSATSRTAGETQYF. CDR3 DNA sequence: TGCAGTGCCACCAGCAGGACAGCGGGGGAGACCCAGTACTTC.

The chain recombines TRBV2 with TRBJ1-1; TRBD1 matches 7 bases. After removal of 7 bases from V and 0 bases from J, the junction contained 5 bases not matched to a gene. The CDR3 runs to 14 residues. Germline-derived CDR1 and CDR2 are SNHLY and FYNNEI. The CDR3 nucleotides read TGTGCCAGCACCCCGGACAGGCTGAACACTGAAGCTTTCTTT. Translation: CASTPDRLNTEAFF.

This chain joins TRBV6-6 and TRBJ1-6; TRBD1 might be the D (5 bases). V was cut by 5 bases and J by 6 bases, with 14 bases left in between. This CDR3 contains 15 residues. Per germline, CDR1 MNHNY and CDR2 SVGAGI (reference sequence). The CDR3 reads CASSEAPGVNSPLHF. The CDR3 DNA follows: TGTGCCAGCAGTGAAGCACCGGGGGTTAATTCACCCCTCCACTTT.

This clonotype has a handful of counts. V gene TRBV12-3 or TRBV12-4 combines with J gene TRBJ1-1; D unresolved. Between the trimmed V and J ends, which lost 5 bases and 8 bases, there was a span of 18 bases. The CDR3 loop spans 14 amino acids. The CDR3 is CASSLPTLSGEAFF. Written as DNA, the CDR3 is TGTGCCAGCAGTCTCCCGACATTAAGCGGGGAAGCTTTCTTT.

The CDR3 is CSARDRVVSSYEQYF. CDR3 coding DNA: TGCAGTGCTAGAGATCGCGTAGTTAGCTCCTACGAGCAGTACTTC. V and J are TRBV20-1 and TRBJ2-7; D is unclear. The length of the CDR3 is 15 residues. With 0 bases removed from V and 0 bases from J, the gap between germline ends came to 12 bases. Per the germline V gene, CDR1 is DFQATT and CDR2 is SNEGSKA (reference sequence).

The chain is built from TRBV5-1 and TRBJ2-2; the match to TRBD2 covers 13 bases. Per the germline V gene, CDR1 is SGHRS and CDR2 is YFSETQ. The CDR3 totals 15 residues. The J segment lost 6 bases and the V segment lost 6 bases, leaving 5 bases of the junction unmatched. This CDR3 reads CASIGLAGDAGELFF. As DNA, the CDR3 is TGCGCCAGCATCGGACTAGCGGGAGACGCCGGGGAGCTGTTTTTT. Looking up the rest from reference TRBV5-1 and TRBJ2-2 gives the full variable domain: KAGVTQTPRYLIKTRGQQVTLSCSPISGHRSVSWYQQTPGQGLQFLFEYFSETQRNKGNFPGRFSGRQFSNSRSEMNVSTLELGDSALYLCASIGLAGDAGELFFGEGSRLTVL.

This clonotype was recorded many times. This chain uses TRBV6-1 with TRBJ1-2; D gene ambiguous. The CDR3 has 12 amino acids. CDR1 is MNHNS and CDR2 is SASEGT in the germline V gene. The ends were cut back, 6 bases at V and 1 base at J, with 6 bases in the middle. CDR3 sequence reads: CASSEGNYGYTF. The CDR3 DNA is TGTGCCAGCAGCGAGGGTAACTATGGCTACACCTTC.

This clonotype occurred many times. The CDR3: CASARGDQPQHF. CDR3 in DNA: TGTGCCAGCGCCAGGGGGGATCAGCCCCAGCATTTT. V usage is TRBV2 and J usage is TRBJ1-5; 7 nucleotides match TRBD1. This CDR3 has 12 residues. V dropped 8 bases and J dropped 5; count of bases not matched to a gene: 3. The germline V gene encodes CDR1 SNHLY and CDR2 FYNNEI.

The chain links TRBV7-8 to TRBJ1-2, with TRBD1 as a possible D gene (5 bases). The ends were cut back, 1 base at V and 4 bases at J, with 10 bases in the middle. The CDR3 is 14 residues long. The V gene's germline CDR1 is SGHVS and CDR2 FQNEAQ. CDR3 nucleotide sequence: TGTGCCAGCAGCTTAGAGGGGCGGTTCTATGGCTACACCTTC. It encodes CASSLEGRFYGYTF. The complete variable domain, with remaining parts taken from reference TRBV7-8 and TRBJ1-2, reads GAGVSQSPRYKVAKRGQDVALRCDPISGHVSLFWYQQALGQGPEFLTYFQNEAQLDKSGLPSDRFFAERPEGSVSTLKIQRTQQEDSAVYLCASSLEGRFYGYTFGSGTRLTVV.

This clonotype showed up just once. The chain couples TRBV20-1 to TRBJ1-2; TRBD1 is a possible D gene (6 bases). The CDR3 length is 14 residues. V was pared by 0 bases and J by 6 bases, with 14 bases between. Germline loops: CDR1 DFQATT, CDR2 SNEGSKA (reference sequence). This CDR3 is CSARDLGGFHGYTF. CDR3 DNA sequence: TGCAGTGCTAGAGATCTAGGGGGTTTTCATGGCTACACCTTC.

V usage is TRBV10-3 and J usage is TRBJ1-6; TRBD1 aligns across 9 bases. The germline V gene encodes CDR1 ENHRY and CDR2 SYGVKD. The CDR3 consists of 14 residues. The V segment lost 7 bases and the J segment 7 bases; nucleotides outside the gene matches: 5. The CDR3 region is CAITGTGPNSPLHF. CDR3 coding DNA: TGTGCCATCACTGGGACAGGGCCCAATTCACCCCTCCACTTT.

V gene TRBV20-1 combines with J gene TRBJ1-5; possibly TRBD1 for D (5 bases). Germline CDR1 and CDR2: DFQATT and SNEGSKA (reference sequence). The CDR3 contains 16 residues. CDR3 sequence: CATVGREKASNQPQHF. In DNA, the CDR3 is TGCGCAACTGTAGGCAGGGAAAAGGCTAGCAATCAGCCCCAGCATTTT.

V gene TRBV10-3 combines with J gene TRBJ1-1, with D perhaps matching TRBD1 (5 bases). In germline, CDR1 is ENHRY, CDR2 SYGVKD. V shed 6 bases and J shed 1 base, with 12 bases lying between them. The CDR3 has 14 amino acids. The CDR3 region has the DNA TGTGCCATCAGCCCTAGACAGAAGAACACTGAAGCTTTCTTT. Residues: CAISPRQKNTEAFF.

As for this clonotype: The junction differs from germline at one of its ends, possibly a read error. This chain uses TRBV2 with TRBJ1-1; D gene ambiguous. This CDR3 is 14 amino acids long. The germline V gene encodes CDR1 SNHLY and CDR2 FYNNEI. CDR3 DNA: TGTGCCAGCAGCTTAGCGCTCGGGAACACTGAAACTTTCTTT. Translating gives CASSLALGNTETFF.

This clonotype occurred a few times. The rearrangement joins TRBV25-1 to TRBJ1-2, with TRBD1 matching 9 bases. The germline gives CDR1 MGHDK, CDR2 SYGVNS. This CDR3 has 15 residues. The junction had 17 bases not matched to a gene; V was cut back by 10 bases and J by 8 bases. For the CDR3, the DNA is TGTGCCACCTTTTTCTTATTACAGGGGGCGGGAGGCTACACCTTC. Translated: CATFFLLQGAGGYTF.

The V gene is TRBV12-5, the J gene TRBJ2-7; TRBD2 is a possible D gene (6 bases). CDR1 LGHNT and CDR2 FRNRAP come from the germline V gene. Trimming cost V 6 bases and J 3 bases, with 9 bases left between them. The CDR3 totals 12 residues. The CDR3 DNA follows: TGTGCTAGTGGGGGGGGTCTCTACGAGCAGTACTTC. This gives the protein CASGGGLYEQYF.

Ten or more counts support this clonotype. The CDR3 is CASSSGHSDYGYTF. Written as DNA, the CDR3 is TGTGCCAGCAGCTCGGGACACTCGGACTATGGCTACACCTTC. The chain has TRBV5-4 and TRBJ1-2; possibly TRBD1 for D (6 bases). V shed 3 bases and J shed 3 bases, with 12 bases lying between them. The CDR3 length is 14 residues. CDR1 and CDR2 from the germline V gene are SGHNT and YYREEE (reference sequence). The full variable domain, its missing parts supplied by reference TRBV5-4 and TRBJ1-2, is ETGVTQSPTHLIKTRGQQVTLRCSSQSGHNTVSWYQQALGQGPQFIFQYYREEENGRGNFPPRFSGLQFPNYSSELNVNALELDDSALYLCASSSGHSDYGYTFGSGTRLTVV.

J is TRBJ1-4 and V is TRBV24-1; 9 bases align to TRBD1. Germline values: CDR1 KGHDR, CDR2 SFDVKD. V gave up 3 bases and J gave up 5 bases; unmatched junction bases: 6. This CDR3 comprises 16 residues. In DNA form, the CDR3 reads TGTGCCACCAGTGATAGCCGGGACAGGGAAAATGAAAAACTGTTTTTT. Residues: CATSDSRDRENEKLFF.

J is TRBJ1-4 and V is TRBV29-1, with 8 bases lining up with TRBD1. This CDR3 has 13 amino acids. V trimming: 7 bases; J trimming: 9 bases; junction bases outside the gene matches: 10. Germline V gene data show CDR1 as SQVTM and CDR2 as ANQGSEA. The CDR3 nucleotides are TGCAGCGCGTCGCAGGGGGCGGATCAAAAACTGTTTTTT. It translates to CSASQGADQKLFF.

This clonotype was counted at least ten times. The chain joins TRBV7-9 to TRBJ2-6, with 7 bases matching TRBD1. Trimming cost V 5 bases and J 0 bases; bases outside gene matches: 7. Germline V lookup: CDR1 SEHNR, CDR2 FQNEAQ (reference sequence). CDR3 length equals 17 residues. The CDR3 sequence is CASSPMTGNSGANVLTF. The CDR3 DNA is TGTGCCAGCAGCCCCATGACAGGGAACTCTGGGGCCAACGTCCTGACTTTC. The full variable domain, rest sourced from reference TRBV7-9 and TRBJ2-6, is DTGVSQNPRHKITKRGQNVTFRCDPISEHNRLYWYRQTLGQGPEFLTYFQNEAQLEKSRLLSDRFSAERPKGSFSTLEIQRTEQGDSAMYLCASSPMTGNSGANVLTFGAGSRLTVL.

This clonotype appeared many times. The CDR3: CASSQRAGETQYF. The CDR3 nucleotides are TGTGCCAGCAGCCAGAGGGCAGGAGAGACCCAGTACTTC. The rearrangement uses TRBV11-2 and TRBJ2-5; TRBD2 might be the D (5 bases). CDR1 and CDR2 (germline): SGHAT, FQNNGV. The CDR3 totals 13 residues. Deletions cut 5 bases from V and 4 bases from J, with 11 bases between.

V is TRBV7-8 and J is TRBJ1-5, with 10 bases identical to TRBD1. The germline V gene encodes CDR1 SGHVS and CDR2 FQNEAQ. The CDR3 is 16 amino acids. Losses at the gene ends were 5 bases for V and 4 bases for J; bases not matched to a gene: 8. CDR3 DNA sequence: TGTGCCAGCAGCCGGGACAGGGGCCTCTTAAATCAGCCCCAGCATTTT. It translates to CASSRDRGLLNQPQHF.